These T cell receptor beta chains were read from a single sample in a study of shared clonotypes between healthy human individuals. This table comes from immunoSEQ multiplex PCR, and its TCRdb copy is limited to in-frame clones, with some not included. The table shows approximately 2.5 million clones, with roughly nine tenths occurring only once. The sample was naive CD4+ T cells sorted from blood. These receptors were collected from a man between 18 and 29 years old in good health. CDR3s include the opening cysteine and the closing phenylalanine or tryptophan. A D gene is named only where the DNA matches it firmly. Not all rows give a size; the values are once, few, many and, for expanded clones, a class.

abundance: NA
j_gene: TRBJ2-3
d_gene: NA
len: 15
v_gene: TRBV11-2
CDR3aa: CASSWSGGHTDTQYF
CDR3nt: TGTGCCAGCAGCTGGTCTGGCGGCCACACAGATACGCAGTATTTT

abundance: NA
j_gene: TRBJ2-2
d_gene: TRBD2
len: 14
v_gene: TRBV5-6
CDR3aa: CASSLAGVTGELFF
CDR3nt: TGTGCCAGCAGCCTAGCGGGAGTTACCGGGGAGCTGTTTTTT

abundance: NA
j_gene: TRBJ1-2
d_gene: TRBD1
len: 15
v_gene: TRBV5-1
CDR3aa: CASRMTGGRNYGYTF
CDR3nt: TGCGCCAGCAGAATGACAGGGGGCCGAAACTATGGCTACACCTTC

abundance: NA
j_gene: TRBJ2-1
d_gene: TRBD2
len: 17
v_gene: TRBV29-1
CDR3aa: CSVEDLGGLGTYNEQFF
CDR3nt: TGCAGCGTTGAAGATCTAGGGGGACTAGGTACCTACAATGAGCAGTTCTTC

abundance: NA
j_gene: TRBJ1-2
d_gene: NA
len: 13
v_gene: TRBV16
CDR3aa: CASSLRQSEGYTF
CDR3nt: TGTGCCAGCAGCCTCCGACAGTCGGAAGGCTACACCTTC

abundance: NA
j_gene: TRBJ2-5
d_gene: TRBD1
len: 18
v_gene: TRBV7-2
CDR3aa: CASSLALRRDRVKETQYF
CDR3nt: TGTGCCAGCAGCTTAGCGCTAAGGAGGGACAGGGTGAAAGAGACCCAGTACTTC

abundance: NA
j_gene: TRBJ2-1
d_gene: TRBD1
len: 14
v_gene: TRBV5-6
CDR3aa: CASSLGQGVPEQFF
CDR3nt: TGTGCCAGCAGCTTGGGACAGGGGGTCCCTGAGCAGTTCTTC

abundance: NA
j_gene: TRBJ2-3
d_gene: NA
len: 15
v_gene: TRBV9
CDR3aa: CASSVSGARTDTQYF
CDR3nt: TGTGCCAGCAGCGTTAGCGGAGCGCGCACAGATACGCAGTATTTT

abundance: NA
j_gene: TRBJ2-7
d_gene: TRBD2
len: 16
v_gene: TRBV4-2
CDR3aa: CASSQDRGLAVSEQYF
CDR3nt: TGTGCCAGCAGCCAAGATCGGGGACTAGCTGTATCCGAGCAGTACTTC

abundance: NA
j_gene: TRBJ2-7
d_gene: TRBD1
len: 14
v_gene: TRBV28
CDR3aa: CASIDRGQTYEQYF
CDR3nt: TGTGCCAGCATCGACAGGGGGCAAACCTACGAGCAGTACTTC

abundance: NA
j_gene: TRBJ2-7
d_gene: NA
len: 14
v_gene: TRBV6-6
CDR3aa: CASRMGSQAYEQYF
CDR3nt: TGTGCCAGCAGGATGGGGTCCCAAGCCTACGAGCAGTACTTC

abundance: NA
j_gene: TRBJ2-1
d_gene: NA
len: 13
v_gene: TRBV29-1
CDR3aa: CSVVGTDYNEQFF
CDR3nt: TGCAGCGTTGTCGGGACGGATTACAATGAGCAGTTCTTC

abundance: NA
j_gene: TRBJ2-2
d_gene: TRBD2
len: 15
v_gene: TRBV10-3
CDR3aa: CAISESVAGTGELFF
CDR3nt: TGTGCCATCAGTGAGTCAGTAGCGGGAACCGGGGAGCTGTTTTTT

abundance: few
j_gene: TRBJ1-5
d_gene: NA
len: 12
v_gene: TRBV10-3
CDR3aa: CAISDTNQPQHF
CDR3nt: TGTGCCATCAGTGATACCAATCAGCCCCAGCATTTT

abundance: NA
j_gene: TRBJ2-7
d_gene: NA
len: 16
v_gene: TRBV27
CDR3aa: CASSLLGTRGSYEQYF
CDR3nt: TGTGCCAGCAGTTTACTAGGGACCCGAGGGTCCTACGAGCAGTACTTC

abundance: NA
j_gene: TRBJ2-3
d_gene: TRBD2
len: 19
v_gene: TRBV7-2
CDR3aa: CASSTTGTGKREGLDTQYF
CDR3nt: TGTGCCAGCAGCACGACAGGGACAGGTAAGCGGGAGGGTTTAGATACGCAGTATTTT

abundance: NA
j_gene: TRBJ2-7
d_gene: NA
len: 13
v_gene: TRBV6-1
CDR3aa: CATLRDGPREQYF
CDR3nt: TGTGCCACCCTCCGGGACGGACCGCGTGAGCAGTACTTC

abundance: NA
j_gene: TRBJ2-7
d_gene: NA
len: 19
v_gene: TRBV15
CDR3aa: CATSSWTPGLFTSPYEQYF
CDR3nt: TGTGCCACCAGCAGTTGGACTCCCGGACTGTTTACCTCTCCCTACGAGCAGTACTTC

abundance: NA
j_gene: TRBJ2-3
d_gene: TRBD2
len: 15
v_gene: TRBV11-2
CDR3aa: CASIRTSGFSDTQYF
CDR3nt: TGTGCCAGCATCCGGACTAGCGGGTTTTCAGATACGCAGTATTTT

abundance: once
j_gene: TRBJ1-4
d_gene: NA
len: 17
v_gene: TRBV7-2
CDR3aa: CASSLGVGLITNEKLFF
CDR3nt: TGTGCCAGCAGCTTAGGAGTCGGGTTGATAACTAATGAAAAACTGTTTTTT

abundance: NA
j_gene: TRBJ2-2
d_gene: NA
len: 12
v_gene: TRBV14
CDR3aa: CASSAEVGELFF
CDR3nt: TGTGCCAGCAGCGCGGAGGTCGGGGAGCTGTTTTTT

abundance: NA
j_gene: TRBJ2-5
d_gene: NA
len: 17
v_gene: TRBV11-2
CDR3aa: CASSALAFGEGAETQYF
CDR3nt: TGTGCCAGCAGCGCCCTAGCCTTCGGGGAGGGGGCGGAGACCCAGTACTTC

abundance: NA
j_gene: TRBJ1-1
d_gene: TRBD1
len: 17
v_gene: TRBV5-1
CDR3aa: CASSLEGQGRGSTEAFF
CDR3nt: TGCGCCAGCAGCTTGGAGGGACAGGGGCGGGGGAGCACTGAAGCTTTCTTT

abundance: NA
j_gene: TRBJ1-3
d_gene: TRBD1
len: 18
v_gene: TRBV7-9
CDR3aa: CASSTGTGGARVGNTIYF
CDR3nt: TGTGCCAGCAGCACCGGGACAGGGGGCGCAAGGGTTGGAAACACCATATATTTT

abundance: once
j_gene: TRBJ1-2
d_gene: NA
len: 16
v_gene: TRBV28
CDR3aa: CASSLGPIPQSYGYTF
CDR3nt: TGTGCCAGCAGTTTGGGACCTATCCCGCAGAGCTATGGCTACACCTTC

abundance: once
j_gene: TRBJ1-2
d_gene: NA
len: 14
v_gene: TRBV11-2
CDR3aa: CASSLNGANYGYTF
CDR3nt: TGTGCCAGCAGCTTAAACGGAGCTAACTATGGCTACACCTTC

abundance: NA
j_gene: TRBJ2-2
d_gene: TRBD2
len: 17
v_gene: TRBV18
CDR3aa: CASSPLDVSGVTGELFF
CDR3nt: TGTGCCAGCTCACCACTTGACGTTAGCGGGGTCACCGGGGAGCTGTTTTTT

abundance: NA
j_gene: TRBJ2-3
d_gene: TRBD1
len: 15
v_gene: TRBV6-5
CDR3aa: CASSLGQAFTDTQYF
CDR3nt: TGTGCCAGCAGCCTGGGACAGGCGTTCACAGATACGCAGTATTTT

abundance: NA
j_gene: TRBJ1-5
d_gene: NA
len: 12
v_gene: TRBV11-2
CDR3aa: CASSLLGQPQHF
CDR3nt: TGTGCCAGCAGCCTACTTGGGCAGCCCCAGCATTTT

abundance: NA
j_gene: TRBJ2-2
d_gene: NA
len: 14
v_gene: TRBV11-2
CDR3aa: CASSLQVTTGELFF
CDR3nt: TGTGCCAGCAGCCTCCAAGTCACCACCGGGGAGCTGTTTTTT

abundance: NA
j_gene: TRBJ2-6
d_gene: NA
len: 16
v_gene: TRBV5-1
CDR3aa: CASSFRGASGANVLTF
CDR3nt: TGCGCCAGCAGCTTTCGTGGGGCGTCTGGGGCCAACGTCCTGACTTTC

abundance: NA
j_gene: TRBJ2-2
d_gene: TRBD2
len: 18
v_gene: TRBV7-2
CDR3aa: CASSKDSGRARNTGELFF
CDR3nt: TGTGCCAGCAGCAAAGATAGCGGGAGGGCCCGGAACACCGGGGAGCTGTTTTTT

abundance: NA
j_gene: TRBJ1-5
d_gene: NA
len: 15
v_gene: TRBV6-5
CDR3aa: CASSTGTGNGQPQHF
CDR3nt: TGTGCCAGCAGTACAGGGACGGGGAATGGTCAGCCCCAGCATTTT

abundance: once
j_gene: TRBJ2-3
d_gene: NA
len: 11
v_gene: TRBV18
CDR3aa: CASSLQDTQYF
CDR3nt: TGTGCCAGCTCACTTCAGGATACGCAGTATTTT

abundance: NA
j_gene: TRBJ1-2
d_gene: NA
len: 13
v_gene: TRBV5-1
CDR3aa: CASSLTGPEGYTF
CDR3nt: TGCGCCAGCAGCCTGACGGGTCCGGAGGGCTACACCTTC

abundance: NA
j_gene: TRBJ1-1
d_gene: NA
len: 14
v_gene: TRBV28
CDR3aa: CASPPPSGNTEAFF
CDR3nt: TGTGCCAGCCCCCCCCCGTCGGGGAACACTGAAGCTTTCTTT

abundance: NA
j_gene: TRBJ1-3
d_gene: NA
len: 14
v_gene: TRBV28
CDR3aa: CASSLIHSGNTIYF
CDR3nt: TGTGCCAGCAGTTTGATACACTCTGGAAACACCATATATTTT

abundance: NA
j_gene: TRBJ2-6
d_gene: TRBD1
len: 15
v_gene: TRBV28
CDR3aa: CASSPTGSGANVLTF
CDR3nt: TGTGCCAGCAGCCCGACAGGGTCTGGGGCCAACGTCCTGACTTTC

abundance: NA
j_gene: TRBJ2-2
d_gene: NA
len: 14
v_gene: TRBV2
CDR3aa: CASSLYANTGELFF
CDR3nt: TGTGCCAGCAGCCTCTACGCGAACACCGGGGAGCTGTTTTTT

abundance: NA
j_gene: TRBJ2-5
d_gene: NA
len: 14
v_gene: TRBV7-2
CDR3aa: CASSFLGGGETQYF
CDR3nt: TGTGCCAGCAGCTTCCTAGGAGGTGGAGAGACCCAGTACTTC

abundance: NA
j_gene: TRBJ1-5
d_gene: NA
len: 14
v_gene: TRBV6-1
CDR3aa: CASTGVGAGQPQHF
CDR3nt: TGTGCCAGCACCGGGGTGGGGGCTGGTCAGCCCCAGCATTTT

abundance: NA
j_gene: TRBJ1-6
d_gene: TRBD1
len: 14
v_gene: TRBV30
CDR3aa: CAWSRETGNSPLHF
CDR3nt: TGTGCCTGGAGTAGGGAGACAGGGAATTCACCCCTCCACTTT

abundance: NA
j_gene: TRBJ1-2
d_gene: NA
len: 14
v_gene: TRBV5-1
CDR3aa: CASSLAGDFYGYTF
CDR3nt: TGCGCCAGCAGCTTGGCGGGGGATTTCTATGGCTACACCTTC

abundance: NA
j_gene: TRBJ2-7
d_gene: TRBD2
len: 14
v_gene: TRBV30
CDR3aa: CACSGTSDSYEQYF
CDR3nt: TGTGCCTGCTCCGGGACTAGCGACTCCTACGAGCAGTACTTC

abundance: NA
j_gene: TRBJ2-2
d_gene: NA
len: 15
v_gene: TRBV11-2
CDR3aa: CASSNRDINTGELFF
CDR3nt: TGTGCCAGCAGCAACCGGGACATAAACACCGGGGAGCTGTTTTTT

abundance: NA
j_gene: TRBJ1-4
d_gene: NA
len: 12
v_gene: TRBV6-5
CDR3aa: CARSRGREKLFF
CDR3nt: TGTGCCAGAAGCCGGGGGAGGGAAAAACTGTTTTTT

abundance: NA
j_gene: TRBJ1-3
d_gene: TRBD1
len: 16
v_gene: TRBV6-1
CDR3aa: CASSDRTGGSGNTIYF
CDR3nt: TGTGCCAGCAGTGATCGGACAGGGGGCAGTGGAAACACCATATATTTT

abundance: NA
j_gene: TRBJ1-3
d_gene: NA
len: 15
v_gene: TRBV5-1
CDR3aa: CASSPLGNSGNTIYF
CDR3nt: TGCGCCAGCAGCCCCCTCGGGAATTCTGGAAACACCATATATTTT